This T cell receptor beta chain was observed in a study of shared clonotypes between healthy human individuals. About this clone: Its antigen is currently unknown.

Points from the study as a whole: Non-shared clonotypes displayed generation probabilities falling below those of clonotypes present in all four donors. Limitation of the genetic and exposure-history diversity represented came from the few donors. Donor clonotype sharing was expected to depend on sequencing depth. Rarefaction showed sorted-subset sequencing was incomplete despite large depth.

This CDR3 region has 12 residues. V gave up 0 bases and J gave up 3 bases, with 3 bases separating them. From germline, CDR1 is MNHNY and CDR2 SVGAGI (reference sequence). Clones were sequenced by immunoSEQ multiplex PCR, and TCRdb holds only the in-frame ones, with some missing. The profile covers approximately 500,000 clones, with 96% appearing a single time and roughly 0.06% taken by the ten largest. This sequence joins TRBV6-6 and TRBJ2-7; D unclear. The sequenced material came from naive CD4+ T cells sorted from blood. As to subset: CD45RA+ positively selected. This clonotype was sampled from a woman between 25 and 40 years old in good health. The CDR3 loop is CASSYSLYEQYF. The CDR3, as DNA: TGTGCCAGCAGTTACTCACTCTACGAGCAGTACTTC.